This TCR beta chain was captured by sequencing in a study of T cell responses to AZD1222 COVID-19 vaccine. About the research overall: Some second doses came at about 4 weeks and others at about 12 weeks; these were pooled.

About this clone itself: The antigen is unknown.

TCRdb's table, derived via immunoSEQ multiplex PCR, lists solely in-frame clones and lacks some. The table shows 110,000 to 150,000 clones, with over 85% occurring only once. Study outcomes and limitations: Variant regions that are unmutated are reportedly the target of nearly half of spike-specific TCRs. It was only after the peak T cell response that any repertoires were sampled.

Trimming cost V 0 bases and J 7 bases, with 8 bases left between them. The germline gives CDR1 SGDLS, CDR2 YYNGEE. The CDR3 length is 14 residues. The TCR was taken from an adult in good health. The V and J genes are TRBV9 and TRBJ1-6; D is unclear. The sample here was peripheral blood, taken on day 0 of AZD1222 vaccination. The CDR3 DNA reads TGTGCCAGCAGCGTAGAGGGAGGGAATTCACCCCTCCACTTT. Encoded protein: CASSVEGGNSPLHF.